Reported below is one TCR beta chain. Its target antigen remains unknown. No much larger clone exists at a distance of one base, and base qualities are not known. The sample originates from a study of cytomegalovirus exposure and HLA in healthy donors (dated by TCRdb to 2017 to 2019). Looking at the study overall: An earlier analysis of roughly 570 of the donors reported about 260 Gb of sequence data and roughly 120 million unique TCR beta sequences obtained from about 179 million T cells. Approximately 310 gigabases of sequencing data and approximately 85 million unique TCR sequences were included in an early release covering around 650 HLA-typed donors. Of the 398 genotyped donors, approximately 80% fell in the genetic ancestry cluster associated with self-reported Caucasian donors. The aim of the study was to test whether cataloging public T cell receptors could identify signatures of past pathogen exposure. Using immunosequencing, the study profiled T cell repertoires from 550 to 750 subjects and related those repertoires to cytomegalovirus serostatus. A separate validation cohort of roughly 130 different subjects was used in addition to the roughly 640-subject first cohort. The study combined high-throughput TCR immunosequencing, statistical association of individual TCRs with disease status, and machine learning to predict cytomegalovirus infection status. In a later analysis, previously published TCR beta repertoires from several hundred donors were re-analyzed and high-resolution HLA genotyping was added so that TCR occurrence patterns could be studied. The later analysis used no new phenotypic data to find candidate immune exposures, relying instead on TCR beta sequences and their occurrence across donors. To decide whether each TCR beta V gene segment behaved as functional or pseudogenic, an earlier analysis of several hundred of the donors relied on high-throughput TCR beta sequencing. Donor age, sex, ethnicity and CMV serostatus were compiled alongside the repertoire data. A later genetic analysis took genome-wide SNP genotypes for about three fifths of the 666 donors and used that subset as a discovery cohort. Every repertoire in the discovery cohort had been generated on one and the same sequencing platform. HLA typing covered class I and class II loci at four-digit resolution. The number of donors typed differed by locus, with roughly 629-640 for A, B, C, DRB1 and DQB1, roughly 550 for DQA1, 600 to 610 for DPA1, and 400 to 490 for DPB1. Four or five DR-DQ haplotypes were treated as single units for association and clustering because of strong linkage in the cohort. Among around 400 genotyped donors of the cohort, an average of roughly 230,000 unique TCR beta nucleotide sequences was sequenced per donor, of which approximately 19% were non-productive.

Library preparation used the immunoSEQ multiplex PCR assay. The multiplex PCR relied on a mix of 60 forward primers for TCR Vbeta segments and 13 reverse primers for TCR Jbeta segments. Amplification of the CDR3 region of rearranged TCR beta genes was performed with a multiplex PCR assay on genomic DNA. The amplified TCR beta libraries were sequenced on the Illumina HiSeq System as 87-base-pair reads. Turning to the authors' computational methods: A later analysis counted tens of millions of unique TCR beta chains across the 666 repertoires, and 10 million to 11 million of these chains were shared by at least two donors. Raw reads were error-corrected and collapsed into unique sequences by a nearest-neighbor algorithm in which closely related sequences were merged to remove PCR and sequencing errors. Alignment of CDR3 sequences to IMGT reference sequences was used to assign V, D and J gene segments. For a sequence to be retained, a match of at least six nucleotides to both a V gene segment and a J gene segment was required. A rearrangement was called productive if the CDR3 had no stop codons and remained in frame with V and J, and every other rearrangement was called non-productive. CDR3 was defined according to IMGT convention as the region running from the second conserved V-encoded cysteine to the conserved J-encoded phenylalanine. In an earlier analysis of around 540 of the donors, sequences lacking an unambiguous match to a single V gene segment were excluded. An earlier analysis of fewer than 750 of the donors classified V segments as functional when productive rearrangements were above 56.7% and as segregating when the standard deviation between donors was above 5%. A statistical classification framework was developed to diagnose cytomegalovirus status using the catalog of TCR beta chain sequences. V and J gene assignment, in a later analysis, came from comparing TCR nucleotide sequences with IMGT/GENE-DB human TR gene sequences. A later analysis assigned CDR3 sequences and most-parsimonious VDJ recombination scenarios with the TCRdist pipeline. In a later analysis, every TCR beta chain was defined by the combination of its CDR3 amino acid sequence and its V-gene family, and reads without a unique V-gene family were dropped. To address suspected cross-contamination and a sequencing artifact, a later analysis removed roughly 580 highly shared, low-generation-probability nucleotide sequences. A later analysis calculated a clonal expansion index for each public chain from normalized within-repertoire ranks of inferred template counts. In a later analysis, generation probabilities were computed with a VDJ recombination model fitted to out-of-frame rearrangements, and the resulting probabilities were checked against IGoR. In a later analysis, TCR-TCR, TCR-HLA and TCR-CMV co-occurrence was scored with hypergeometric tests, and a repertoire-size bias correction was applied to TCR pairs. False discovery rates were estimated in a later analysis by permuting HLA or CMV assignments 20 times. In a later analysis, co-occurring TCRs were grouped using DBSCAN, and TCRdist sequence similarity was added for clustering within HLA-allele-positive subsets. Co-occurrence clustering excluded repertoires with fewer than 30,000 or more than 120,000 public chains, plus five with anomalous nucleotide sharing. In TCRdb, the immuneACCESS table is reduced to in-frame sequences with V and J assigned. These tables do not hold every clone; where another copy was compared, an unresolved V gene accounts for under half, and the others remain unexplained. V, J and clone size reflect that table, while D and trimming were determined from the DNA. A total of hundreds of thousands of clones appear in this sample, 70% to 85% of them only once. The ten most abundant clones make up around 2.8% of the sample.

CDR1 and CDR2, per the germline V gene (reference sequence), are SSHAT and FNYEAQ. The trim is 3 bases for V and 1 base for J, with a gap of 6 bases between the germline ends. The CDR3 spans 13 residues, from the cysteine through the phenylalanine. CDR3 DNA only is kept here, 39 bases in frame from base 1. The cohort was made up of approximately 670 healthy bone marrow donors. At the time of sampling, all cohort members were nominally healthy, though unrecorded immune exposures were likely present. The donor tested CMV seropositive and was one of the 289 seropositive cohort members. A peripheral blood sample was provided by each donor, and peripheral blood mononuclear cells were used for TCR beta sequencing. The Qiagen DNeasy Blood Extraction Kit was used to extract genomic DNA from the blood cell samples. What the work shows at the level of the full study, not this receptor alone: According to a later analysis, parvovirus B19, influenza, CMV and Epstein-Barr virus appeared linked to several top co-occurrence clusters. A cluster of highly shared sequence variants was judged likely to represent a technical artifact of the sequencing pipeline. The earlier analysis of about 600 of the donors excluded 15 to 20 rarely observed V segments, including chromosome 9 orphons, because counts were too low. CMV serostatus was the only immune exposure information available for the cohort. According to a later genetic analysis, donors in an Asian-associated ancestry cluster had fewer N-insertions in productive TCRs than the approximately 650-donor mean. In both the original and validation cohorts, the classifier was reported to diagnose cytomegalovirus status with high specificity and sensitivity. In vitro tests confirmed that a few of the cytomegalovirus-associated TCR beta chains recognize cytomegalovirus antigens. V-gene and J-gene trimming of TCR beta chains was associated with a missense DCLRE1C variant in a later genetic analysis, and the association was replicated in an independent cohort. Roughly uniform sequencing depth across donors was assumed in presence/absence analyses, although this assumption may not hold. Correlated functional status among segregating V segments might be attributable to linkage disequilibrium, but an unknown experimental factor could not be ruled out. Across donors, most TCR sequences were observed very rarely, whereas some public TCRs were present in many individuals. Because some donors lacked HLA typing at each locus, the association tests relied only on the typed subset. In a later analysis, HLA-associated TCR beta chains were found to be more clonally expanded and to have lower generation probabilities than equally common non-associated chains. According to a later analysis, most CMV-associated TCR beta chains appeared to be HLA-restricted, and the HLA associations seemed to be driven largely by CMV exposure. The 87-base-pair reads could not distinguish some IMGT-functional V segments, including TRBV6-2 and TRBV6-3, so those segments were excluded. The authors suggested that the approach could potentially be extended to other disease states and immunological phenotypes. In the study, 164 TCR beta chains were listed as associated with cytomegalovirus. In an earlier analysis of roughly 560 of the donors, most TCR beta V segments were observed in productive rearrangements about 87% or about 30% of the time, broadly matching IMGT annotations. Only TCR beta chains were sequenced in this cohort, and the absence of alpha or paired-chain data limited detectable features. Strong co-occurrence of HLA alleles, especially DR and DQ, made assigning TCR associations to individual alleles difficult. A later analysis found that TCR association rates varied across HLA loci, with DRB1 alleles showing the most associated TCRs and HLA-C alleles the fewest. In a later analysis, some 17,000 TCR beta sequences were associated with specific HLA alleles at a false discovery rate of 0.05. A further reported finding was that TCR beta sequences accurately predicted the HLA-A and HLA-B alleles for most subjects in the first cohort.

The material sequenced was PBMCs. The clonotype was recovered from a woman aged 55-75 years in good health and CMV-seropositive. This chain joins TRBV7-7 to TRBJ1-1, with the D gene call left open. The DNA is TGTGCCAGCAGCTTTCGGGAGAACACTGAAGCTTTCTTT. This yields the protein CASSFRENTEAFF. With all but the CDR3 taken from the reference TRBV7-7 and TRBJ1-1 genes, the full variable domain is: GAGVSQSPRYKVTKRGQDVTLRCDPISSHATLYWYQQALGQGPEFLTYFNYEAQPDKSGLPSDRFSAERPEGSISTLTIQRTEQRDSAMYRCASSFRENTEAFFGQGTRLTVV.